The 14 T cell receptor beta chains below were found in one sample sequenced in a study of T cell responses to AZD1222 COVID-19 vaccine. Sequenced by immunoSEQ multiplex PCR; TCRdb stores in-frame clones only, minus some. In the table there are more than 85,000 clones, roughly nine tenths of which are singletons. Sequences were derived from peripheral blood, sampled on day 0 of AZD1222 vaccination. Receptor source: an adult in good health.

The chain combines TRBV1 with TRBJ1-4. TRBV1 has pseudogene status. The CDR3 length is 17 residues. CDR3 loop: CTSSPAGRMGTNEKLFF. CDR3 sequence (DNA): TGCACCAGCAGCCCAGCCGGTAGGATGGGGACTAATGAAAAACTGTTTTTT.

The chain combines TRBV5-4 with TRBJ2-6; possible D gene TRBD1, 6 bases. V lost 4 bases and J 0 bases, leaving 14 bases between the germline ends. In germline, CDR1 is SGHNT, CDR2 YYREEE (reference sequence). CDR3 length: 17 residues. CDR3 nucleotides: TGTGCCAGCAGCGTCGGGACACCTGGCTCTGGGGCCAACGTCCTGACTTTC. Translating gives CASSVGTPGSGANVLTF.

The chain is built from TRBV11-2 and TRBJ2-7, with 7 positions matching TRBD1. There are 12 residues in the CDR3. J was trimmed by 3 bases and V by 4 bases; bases with no gene match: 0. From germline, CDR1 is SGHAT and CDR2 FQNNGV. The CDR3 loop reads CASSWDSYEQYF. CDR3 in DNA: TGTGCCAGCAGCTGGGACAGCTACGAGCAGTACTTC.

The V call is TRBV5-1, the J call TRBJ1-1, with TRBD1 matching 8 bases. CDR3 size: 13 residues. The trim removed 3 bases at V and 5 bases at J, leaving 3 bases unmatched. The germline V gene has CDR1 SGHRS and CDR2 YFSETQ. This CDR3 reads CASSSTGATEAFF. CDR3 bases: TGCGCCAGCAGCTCGACAGGGGCGACTGAAGCTTTCTTT.

The chain couples TRBV14 to TRBJ1-2; D is unclear. The CDR3 runs to 15 residues. Germline V gene lookup returns CDR1 SGHDN and CDR2 FVKESK. V shed 4 bases and J shed 4 bases, with 16 bases lying between them. CDR3 DNA sequence: TGTGCCAGCAGCCCCGGACGGGGTAGCCTCTATGGCTACACCTTC. It specifies CASSPGRGSLYGYTF.

The rearrangement joins TRBV19 to TRBJ1-2; D is uncertain. Germline V lookup: CDR1 LNHDA, CDR2 SQIVND (reference sequence). V was cut by 6 bases and J by 7 bases, with 24 bases left in between. The CDR3 runs 16 residues. The CDR3 loop is CASRKNDEAEGGGYTF. Here the CDR3 DNA reads TGTGCCAGTAGGAAGAATGATGAGGCAGAGGGTGGTGGCTACACCTTC. Filled out from reference TRBV19 and TRBJ1-2, the complete variable domain reads DGGITQSPKYLFRKEGQNVTLSCEQNLNHDAMYWYRQDPGQGLRLIYYSQIVNDFQKGDIAEGYSVSREKKESFPLTVTSAQKNPTAFYLCASRKNDEAEGGGYTFGSGTRLTVV.

This clone came up once. This chain joins TRBV28 and TRBJ2-5; 10 nucleotides line up with TRBD1. With V trimmed by 5 bases and J by 5 bases, 8 bases remained unmatched. This CDR3 comprises 15 residues. Germline V gene data show CDR1 as MDHEN and CDR2 as SYDVKM. CDR3 amino acids: CASSPLDRGRETQYF. DNA for the CDR3: TGTGCCAGCAGTCCCCTTGACAGGGGGCGCGAGACCCAGTACTTC.

This clone appeared a few times. The V and J genes are TRBV7-3 and TRBJ1-3, with D hard to call. Germline CDR1 reads SGHTA; CDR2 reads FQGTGA. Trimming removed 5 bases from V and 4 bases from J, with 18 bases in between. There are 16 residues in the CDR3. CDR3 residues: CASSPNIGFSGNTIYF. As DNA, the CDR3 is TGTGCCAGCAGCCCTAACATAGGGTTTTCAGGAAACACCATATATTTT.

The genes are TRBV11-3 and TRBJ1-1; 7 bases are shared with TRBD1. CDR1 SGHNT and CDR2 YENEEA come from the germline V gene. The CDR3 spans 16 residues. With 0 bases clipped from V and 3 bases from J, the junction kept 7 bases outside the gene matches. This CDR3 reads CASSLDGNRGDTEAFF. CDR3 nucleotide sequence: TGTGCCAGCAGCTTAGATGGGAACAGGGGCGACACTGAAGCTTTCTTT.

V and J are TRBV2 and TRBJ1-4, with 7 bases lining up with TRBD1. The CDR3 has 13 amino acids. Trimming removed 6 bases from V and 7 bases from J; junction bases left unmatched: 5. Germline lookup yields CDR1 SNHLY and CDR2 FYNNEI. This chain's CDR3 is CASRPGGSEKLFF. In DNA form, the CDR3 reads TGTGCCAGCAGGCCAGGGGGGAGTGAAAAACTGTTTTTT. Variable domain in full (rest from reference TRBV2 and TRBJ1-4): EPEVTQTPSHQVTQMGQEVILRCVPISNHLYFYWYRQILGQKVEFLVSFYNNEISEKSEIFDDQFSVERPDGSNFTLKIRSTKLEDSAMYFCASRPGGSEKLFFGSGTQLSVL.

The chain couples TRBV19 to TRBJ1-5, with D possibly matching TRBD1 (5 bases). V lost 3 bases and J lost 6, with 9 bases in between. The CDR3 loop spans 13 amino acids. Germline V lookup: CDR1 LNHDA, CDR2 SQIVND (reference sequence). The CDR3 region has the DNA TGTGCCAGTAGTATCCAGGGCGGTCAGCCCCAGCATTTT. It encodes CASSIQGGQPQHF.

The chain is built from TRBV6-5 and TRBJ2-3, with 7 bases aligning to TRBD1. Per germline, CDR1 MNHEY and CDR2 SVGAGI. The CDR3 is made up of 14 amino acids. V lost 6 bases and J lost 6; bases outside the gene matches: 9. CDR3 residues: CASSHRDRRDTQYF. The DNA of the CDR3 is TGTGCCAGCAGCCACCGGGACAGACGGGATACGCAGTATTTT.

The chain links TRBV23-1 to TRBJ1-5; TRBD1 aligns across 7 bases. TRBV23-1 counts as an open reading frame of uncertain function. The CDR3 is made up of 16 amino acids. The ends lost 3 bases at V and 0 bases at J; junction bases unmatched: 5. For the CDR3, the DNA is TGCGCCAGCAGTCATGGGACAGCGTATAGCAATCAGCCCCAGCATTTT. It is translated as CASSHGTAYSNQPQHF.

The chain has TRBV5-1 and TRBJ2-7; 8 nucleotides agree with TRBD1. Germline CDR1 and CDR2: SGHRS and YFSETQ. This CDR3 has 15 amino acids. The ends lost 0 bases at V and 6 bases at J; junction bases unmatched: 8. The CDR3 nucleotides are TGCGCCAGCAGCTTGGCTGGGACAGGAGTCCGCGAGCAGTACTTC. This sequence encodes CASSLAGTGVREQYF.